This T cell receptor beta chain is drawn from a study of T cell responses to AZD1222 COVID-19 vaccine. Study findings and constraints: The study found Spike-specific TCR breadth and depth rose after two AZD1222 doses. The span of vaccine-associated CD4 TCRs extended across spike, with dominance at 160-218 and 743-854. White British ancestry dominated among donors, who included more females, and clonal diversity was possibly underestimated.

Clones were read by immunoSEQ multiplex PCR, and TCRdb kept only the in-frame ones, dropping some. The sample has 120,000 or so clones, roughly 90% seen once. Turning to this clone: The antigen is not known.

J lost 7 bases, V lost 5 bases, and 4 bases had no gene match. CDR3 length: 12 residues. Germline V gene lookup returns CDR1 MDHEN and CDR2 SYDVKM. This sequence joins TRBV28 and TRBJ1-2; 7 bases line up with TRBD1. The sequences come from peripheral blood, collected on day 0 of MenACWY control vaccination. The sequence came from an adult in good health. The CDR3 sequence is CASSQTGSGYTF. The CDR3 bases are TGTGCCAGCAGTCAGACAGGGAGTGGCTACACCTTC.